This TCR beta chain emerged from a study of beta chain features in type 1 diabetes. The wider study: In all, around 99 million sorted cells from all samples were analyzed.

Study results and caveats: The question left open here concerned HLA type influencing TCRB rearrangement. Among all four CD4+ subsets, Type 1 diabetes patients had TCRB CDR3s that were moderately but significantly shorter.

V lost 5 bases and J 8 bases, leaving 22 bases between the germline ends. Germline values: CDR1 SGHNT, CDR2 YENEEA. The length of the CDR3 is 16 residues. cDNA synthesis used the whole RNA isolate, giving expressed TCRB sequences. The protocol was immunoSEQ multiplex PCR, while the TCRdb copy is restricted to in-frame clones and leaves out a portion. The table shows about 340,000 clones, with around 9.3% occurring only once. This clone was counted a few times. The antigen is unknown. Every donor provided one heparinised blood draw, which averaged about 110 mL. The source is a man aged 30-40 years with type 1 diabetes. The genes are TRBV11-3 and TRBJ2-1, with a weak D call TRBD1 (5 bases). Sample: central memory CD4+ T cells from blood. The CDR3 DNA is TGTGCCAGCAGCCTACGTAAGGGGCGGCGTTACGATGAGCAGTTCTTC. This translates into CASSLRKGRRYDEQFF.